The clone carrying this T cell receptor (beta chain) was observed a single time. Antigen: not known. These data are taken from a study of identifying expanded T cells in peripheral blood. Findings and caveats of the study: Differentially abundant clones: around 1.2 between replicates, 16.4 at around 15 days, 19 at four. Clone count variance between two-week samples rose with total template count.

The assay was immunoSEQ multiplex PCR, and TCRdb's table has in-frame clones only and misses some. The table lists 84,000 or so clones, 70% to 90% of them singletons. No infections or other immune events were documented during collection. V lost 2 bases and J 5 bases, leaving 15 bases between the germline ends. The CDR3 contains 15 residues. The germline V gene has CDR1 MNHNS and CDR2 SASEGT. The chain employs TRBV6-1 and TRBJ1-1; D gene uncertain. The material sequenced was blood. The origin of this receptor is a person aged 18 to 70 in good health. In DNA form, the CDR3 reads TGTGCCAGCAGTGAAAGTTCGACCCTGTTTACTGAAGCTTTCTTT. This translates into CASSESSTLFTEAFF.